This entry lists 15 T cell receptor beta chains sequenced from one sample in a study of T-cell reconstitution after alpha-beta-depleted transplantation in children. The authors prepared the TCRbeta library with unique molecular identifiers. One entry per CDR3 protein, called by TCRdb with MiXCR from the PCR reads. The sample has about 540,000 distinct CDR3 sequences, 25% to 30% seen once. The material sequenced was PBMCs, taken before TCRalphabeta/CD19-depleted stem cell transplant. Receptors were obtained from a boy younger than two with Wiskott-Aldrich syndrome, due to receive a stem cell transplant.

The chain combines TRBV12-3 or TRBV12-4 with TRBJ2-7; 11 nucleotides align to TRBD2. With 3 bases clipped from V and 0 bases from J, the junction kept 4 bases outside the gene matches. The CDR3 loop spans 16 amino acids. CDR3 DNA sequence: TGTGCCAGCAGTTTTCGAACTAGCGGGAGCTCCTACGAGCAGTACTTC. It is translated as CASSFRTSGSSYEQYF.

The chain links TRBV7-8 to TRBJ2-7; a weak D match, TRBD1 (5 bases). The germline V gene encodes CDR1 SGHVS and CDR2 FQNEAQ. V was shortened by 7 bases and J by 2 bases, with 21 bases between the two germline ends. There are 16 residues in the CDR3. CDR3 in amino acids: CASTDKGQGSAYEQYF. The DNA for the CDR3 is TGTGCCAGCACCGATAAAGGCCAGGGCTCCGCCTACGAGCAGTACTTC.

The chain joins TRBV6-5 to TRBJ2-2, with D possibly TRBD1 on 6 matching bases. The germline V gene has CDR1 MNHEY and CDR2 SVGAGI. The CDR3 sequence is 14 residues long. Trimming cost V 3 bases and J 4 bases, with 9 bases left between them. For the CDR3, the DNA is TGTGCCAGCAGTTATTACAGGGTCACCGGGGAGCTGTTTTTT. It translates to CASSYYRVTGELFF.

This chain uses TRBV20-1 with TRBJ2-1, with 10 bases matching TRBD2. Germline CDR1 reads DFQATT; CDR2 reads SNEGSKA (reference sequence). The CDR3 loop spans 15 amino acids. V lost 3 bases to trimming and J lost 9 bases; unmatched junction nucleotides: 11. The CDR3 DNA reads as TGCAGTGCTAGCTTCGGGCTAGCGGGAGCCAGTGAGCAGTTCTTC. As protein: CSASFGLAGASEQFF.

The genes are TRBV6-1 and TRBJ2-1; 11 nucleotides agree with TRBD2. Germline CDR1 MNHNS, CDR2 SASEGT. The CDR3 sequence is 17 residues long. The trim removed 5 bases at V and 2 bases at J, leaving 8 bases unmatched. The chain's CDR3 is CASSRTSGRRTYNEQFF. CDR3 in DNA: TGTGCCAGCAGTCGCACTAGCGGGAGAAGGACCTACAATGAGCAGTTCTTC.

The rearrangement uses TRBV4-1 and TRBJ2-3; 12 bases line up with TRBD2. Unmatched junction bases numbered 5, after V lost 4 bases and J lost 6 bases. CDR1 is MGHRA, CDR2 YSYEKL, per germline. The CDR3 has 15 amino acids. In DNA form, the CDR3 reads TGCGCCAGCAGCCGCGCGACTAGCGGGAGTGATACGCAGTATTTT. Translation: CASSRATSGSDTQYF.

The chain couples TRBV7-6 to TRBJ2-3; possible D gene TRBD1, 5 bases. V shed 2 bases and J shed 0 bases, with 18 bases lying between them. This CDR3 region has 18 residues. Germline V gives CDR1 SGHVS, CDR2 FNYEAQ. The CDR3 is CASSLTVGKGSSTDTQYF. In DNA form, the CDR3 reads TGTGCCAGCAGCTTAACGGTTGGAAAGGGGTCTAGCACAGATACGCAGTATTTT.

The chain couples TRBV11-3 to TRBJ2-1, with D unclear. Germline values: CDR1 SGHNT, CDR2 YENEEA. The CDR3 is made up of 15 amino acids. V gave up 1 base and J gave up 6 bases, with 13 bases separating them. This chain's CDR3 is CASSLAQGKGNEQFF. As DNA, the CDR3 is TGTGCCAGCAGCTTAGCTCAAGGGAAGGGCAATGAGCAGTTCTTC.

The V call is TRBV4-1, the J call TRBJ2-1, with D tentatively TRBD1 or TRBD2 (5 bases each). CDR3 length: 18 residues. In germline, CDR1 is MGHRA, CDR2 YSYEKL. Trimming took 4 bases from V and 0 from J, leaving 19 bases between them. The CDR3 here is CASSRTLRGPNSYNEQFF. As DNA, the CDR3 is TGCGCCAGCAGCCGAACCTTGAGGGGACCCAACTCCTACAATGAGCAGTTCTTC.

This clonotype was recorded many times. The CDR3 spells CASSLGRGYQETQYF. In DNA form, the CDR3 reads TGTGCCAGCAGTTTAGGGCGGGGGTACCAAGAGACCCAGTACTTC. The chain is built from TRBV28 and TRBJ2-5; 7 nucleotides match TRBD2. Germline trimming cut 2 bases from V and 0 bases from J; bases unmatched to any gene: 3. The CDR3 is 15 amino acids. CDR1 is MDHEN and CDR2 is SYDVKM in the germline V gene.

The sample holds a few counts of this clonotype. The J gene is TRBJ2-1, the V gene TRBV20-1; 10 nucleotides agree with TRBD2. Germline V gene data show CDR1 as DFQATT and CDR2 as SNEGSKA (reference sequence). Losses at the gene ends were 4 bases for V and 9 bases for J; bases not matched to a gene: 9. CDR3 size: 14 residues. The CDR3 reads CSANRLAGVVEQFF. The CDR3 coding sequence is TGCAGTGCTAACCGTCTAGCGGGAGTCGTTGAGCAGTTCTTC.

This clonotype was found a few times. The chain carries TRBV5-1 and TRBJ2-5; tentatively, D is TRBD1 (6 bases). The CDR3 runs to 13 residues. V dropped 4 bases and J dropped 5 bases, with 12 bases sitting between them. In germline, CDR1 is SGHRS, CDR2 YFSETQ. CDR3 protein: CASSVQGSETQYF. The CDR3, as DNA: TGCGCCAGCAGCGTACAGGGAAGCGAGACCCAGTACTTC. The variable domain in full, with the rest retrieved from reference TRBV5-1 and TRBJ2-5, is KAGVTQTPRYLIKTRGQQVTLSCSPISGHRSVSWYQQTPGQGLQFLFEYFSETQRNKGNFPGRFSGRQFSNSRSEMNVSTLELGDSALYLCASSVQGSETQYFGPGTRLLVL.

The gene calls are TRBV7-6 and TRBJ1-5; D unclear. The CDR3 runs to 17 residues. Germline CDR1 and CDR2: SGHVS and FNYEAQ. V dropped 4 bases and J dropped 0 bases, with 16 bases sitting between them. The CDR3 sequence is CASSSGDIVSSNQPQHF. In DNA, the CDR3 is TGTGCCAGCAGCTCCGGAGATATAGTTTCTAGCAATCAGCCCCAGCATTTT.

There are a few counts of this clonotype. The CDR3 DNA is TGCAGTGCTGAAACCACCTCCGGGACGTTCTACAATGAGCAGTTCTTC. It translates to CSAETTSGTFYNEQFF. This rearrangement joins TRBV20-1 to TRBJ2-1; D tentatively fits TRBD1 or TRBD2 (5 bases each). Germline CDR1 reads DFQATT; CDR2 reads SNEGSKA (reference sequence). CDR3 length: 16 amino acids. Trimming shortened V by 5 bases and J by 3 bases, and 20 bases separated the two germline ends.

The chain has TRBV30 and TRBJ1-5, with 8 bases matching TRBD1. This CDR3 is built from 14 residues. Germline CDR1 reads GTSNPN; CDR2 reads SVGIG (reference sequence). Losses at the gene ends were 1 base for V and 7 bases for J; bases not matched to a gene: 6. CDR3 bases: TGTGCCTGGAGTGCTACAGGGGGGGGACAGCCCCAGCATTTT. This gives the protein CAWSATGGGQPQHF.